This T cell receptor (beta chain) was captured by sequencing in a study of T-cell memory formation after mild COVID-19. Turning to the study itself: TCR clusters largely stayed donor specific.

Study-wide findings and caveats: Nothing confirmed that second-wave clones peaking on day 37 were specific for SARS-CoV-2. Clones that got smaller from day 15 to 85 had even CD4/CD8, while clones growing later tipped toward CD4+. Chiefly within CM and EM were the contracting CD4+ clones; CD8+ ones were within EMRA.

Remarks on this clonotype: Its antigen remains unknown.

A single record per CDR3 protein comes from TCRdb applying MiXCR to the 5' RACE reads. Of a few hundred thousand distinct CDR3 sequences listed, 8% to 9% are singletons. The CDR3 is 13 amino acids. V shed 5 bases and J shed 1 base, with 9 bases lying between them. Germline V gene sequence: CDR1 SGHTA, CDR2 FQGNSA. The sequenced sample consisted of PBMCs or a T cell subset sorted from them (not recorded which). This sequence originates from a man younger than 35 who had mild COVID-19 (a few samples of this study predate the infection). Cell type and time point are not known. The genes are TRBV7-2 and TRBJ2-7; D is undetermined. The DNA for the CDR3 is TGTGCCAGCAGCGAGGACCCTTCCTACGAGCAGTACGTC. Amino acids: CASSEDPSYEQYV.